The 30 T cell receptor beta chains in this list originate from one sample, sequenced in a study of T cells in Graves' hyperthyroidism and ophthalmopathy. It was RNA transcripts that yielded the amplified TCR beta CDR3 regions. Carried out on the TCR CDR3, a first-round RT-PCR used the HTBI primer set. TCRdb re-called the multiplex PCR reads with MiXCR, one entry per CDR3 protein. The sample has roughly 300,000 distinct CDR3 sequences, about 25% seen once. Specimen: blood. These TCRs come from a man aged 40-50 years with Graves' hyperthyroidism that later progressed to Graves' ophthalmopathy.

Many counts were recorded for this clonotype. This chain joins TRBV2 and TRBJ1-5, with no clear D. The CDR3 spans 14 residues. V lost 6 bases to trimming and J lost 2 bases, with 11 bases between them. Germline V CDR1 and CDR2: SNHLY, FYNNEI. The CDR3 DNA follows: TGTGCCAGCAGCGGATACTTGGGCAATCAGCCCCAGCATTTT. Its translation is CASSGYLGNQPQHF. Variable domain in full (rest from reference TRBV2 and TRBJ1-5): EPEVTQTPSHQVTQMGQEVILRCVPISNHLYFYWYRQILGQKVEFLVSFYNNEISEKSEIFDDQFSVERPDGSNFTLKIRSTKLEDSAMYFCASSGYLGNQPQHFGDGTRLSIL.

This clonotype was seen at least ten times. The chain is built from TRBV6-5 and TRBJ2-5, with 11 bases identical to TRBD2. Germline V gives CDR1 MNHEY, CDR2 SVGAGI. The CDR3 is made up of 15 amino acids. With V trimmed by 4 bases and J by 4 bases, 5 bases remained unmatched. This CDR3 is CASSFISGRAETQYF. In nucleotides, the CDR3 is TGTGCCAGCAGTTTCATTAGCGGGAGGGCAGAGACCCAGTACTTC.

The CDR3 DNA follows: TGTGCCAGCAGATTACGATGGCCAGGGGGCTACACCTTC. This translates into CASRLRWPGGYTF. The chain carries TRBV28 and TRBJ1-2; D may be TRBD1 (5 bases). The CDR3 covers 13 residues. In germline, CDR1 is MDHEN, CDR2 SYDVKM. The V gene lost 6 bases and the J gene lost 8 bases, with 16 bases spanning the gap.

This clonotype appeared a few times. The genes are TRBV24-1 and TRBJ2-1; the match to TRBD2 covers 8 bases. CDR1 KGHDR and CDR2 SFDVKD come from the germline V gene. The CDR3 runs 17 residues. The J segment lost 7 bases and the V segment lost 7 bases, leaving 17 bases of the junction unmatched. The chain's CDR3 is CATSLAGTSELRNEQFF. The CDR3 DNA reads TGTGCCACCAGCCTTGCCGGGACTAGTGAACTTCGGAATGAGCAGTTCTTC.

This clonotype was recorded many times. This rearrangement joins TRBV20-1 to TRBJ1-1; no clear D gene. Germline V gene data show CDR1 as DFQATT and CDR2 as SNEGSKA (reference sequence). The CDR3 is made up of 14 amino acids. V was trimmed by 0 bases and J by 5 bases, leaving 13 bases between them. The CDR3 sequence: CSARDLGIGTEAFF. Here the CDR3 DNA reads TGCAGTGCTAGAGATCTGGGGATTGGTACTGAAGCTTTCTTT.

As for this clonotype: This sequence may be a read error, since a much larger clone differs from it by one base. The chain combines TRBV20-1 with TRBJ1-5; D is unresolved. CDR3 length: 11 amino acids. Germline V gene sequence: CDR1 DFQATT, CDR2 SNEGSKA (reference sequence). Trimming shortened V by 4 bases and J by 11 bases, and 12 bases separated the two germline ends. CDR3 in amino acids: CSATLERTQHF. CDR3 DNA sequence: TGCAGTGCTACATTGGAACGGACCCAGCATTTT.

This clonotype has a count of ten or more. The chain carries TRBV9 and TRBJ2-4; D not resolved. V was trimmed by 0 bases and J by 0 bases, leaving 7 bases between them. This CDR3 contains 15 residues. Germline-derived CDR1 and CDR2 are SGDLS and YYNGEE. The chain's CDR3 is CASSVGNLAKNIQYF. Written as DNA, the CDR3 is TGTGCCAGCAGCGTAGGGAACTTAGCCAAAAACATTCAGTACTTC.

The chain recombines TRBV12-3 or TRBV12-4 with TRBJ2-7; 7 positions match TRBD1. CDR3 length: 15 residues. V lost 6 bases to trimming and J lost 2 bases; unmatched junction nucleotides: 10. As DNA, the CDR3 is TGTGCCAGCAGGCCTGGGACAGCGTTCCCCTACGAGCAGTACTTC. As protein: CASRPGTAFPYEQYF.

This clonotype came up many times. This CDR3 is CASSRRGLSQAFSYEQYF. The CDR3 DNA is TGTGCCAGCAGCAGAAGGGGCCTGTCCCAGGCGTTCTCCTACGAGCAGTACTTC. V and J are TRBV2 and TRBJ2-7; weak D call: TRBD1 (5 bases). This CDR3 has 18 residues. The germline V gene encodes CDR1 SNHLY and CDR2 FYNNEI. V gave up 6 bases and J gave up 0 bases, with 24 bases separating them.

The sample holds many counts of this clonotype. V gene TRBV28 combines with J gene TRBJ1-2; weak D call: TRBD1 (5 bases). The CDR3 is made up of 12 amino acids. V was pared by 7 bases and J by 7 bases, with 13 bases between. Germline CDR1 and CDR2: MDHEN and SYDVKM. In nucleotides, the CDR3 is TGTGCCAGCACTGGGGACCGTTCTGGCTACACCTTC. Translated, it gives CASTGDRSGYTF.

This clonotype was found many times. CDR3 coding DNA: TGTGCCAGCATTCGGACAGGGACGAACACTGAAGCTTTCTTT. It specifies CASIRTGTNTEAFF. V gene TRBV12-3 or TRBV12-4 combines with J gene TRBJ1-1; TRBD1 aligns across 8 bases. Trimming took 7 bases from V and 1 from J; bases not matched to a gene: 5. This CDR3 has 14 residues.

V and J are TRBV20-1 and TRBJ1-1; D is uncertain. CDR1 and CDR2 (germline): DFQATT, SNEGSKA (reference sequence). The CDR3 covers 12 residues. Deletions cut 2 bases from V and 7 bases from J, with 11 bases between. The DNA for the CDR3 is TGCAGTGCTAGATTCCGGCCCAATGAAGCTTTCTTT. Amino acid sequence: CSARFRPNEAFF.

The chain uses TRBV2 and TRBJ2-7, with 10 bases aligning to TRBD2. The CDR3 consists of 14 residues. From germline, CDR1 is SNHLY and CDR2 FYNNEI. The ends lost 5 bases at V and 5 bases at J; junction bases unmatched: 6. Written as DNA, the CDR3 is TGTGCCAGCAGTTTAACTAGCGGGACTAACGAGCAGTACTTC. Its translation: CASSLTSGTNEQYF.

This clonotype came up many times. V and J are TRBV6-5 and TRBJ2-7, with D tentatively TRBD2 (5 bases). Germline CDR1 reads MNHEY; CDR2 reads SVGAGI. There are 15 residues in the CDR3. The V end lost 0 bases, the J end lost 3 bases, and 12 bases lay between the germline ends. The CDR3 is CASSYSMASSYEQYF. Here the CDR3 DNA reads TGTGCCAGCAGTTACTCGATGGCTAGCAGCTACGAGCAGTACTTC.

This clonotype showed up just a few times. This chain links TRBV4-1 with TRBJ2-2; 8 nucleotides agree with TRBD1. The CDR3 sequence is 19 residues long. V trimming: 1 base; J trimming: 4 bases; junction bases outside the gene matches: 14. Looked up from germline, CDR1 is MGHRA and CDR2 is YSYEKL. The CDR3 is CASSQVVRDRRRGTGELFF. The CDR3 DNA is TGCGCCAGCAGCCAAGTGGTACGGGACAGGAGGCGCGGCACCGGGGAGCTGTTTTTT.

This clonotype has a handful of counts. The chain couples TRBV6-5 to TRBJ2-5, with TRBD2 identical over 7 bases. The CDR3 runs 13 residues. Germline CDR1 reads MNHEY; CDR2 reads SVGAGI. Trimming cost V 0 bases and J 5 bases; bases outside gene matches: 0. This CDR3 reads CASSYSSGETQYF. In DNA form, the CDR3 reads TGTGCCAGCAGTTACTCTAGCGGGGAGACCCAGTACTTC.

The CDR3 here is CSARDLGGWNYGYTF. CDR3 in DNA: TGCAGTGCTAGAGATCTTGGGGGTTGGAACTATGGCTACACCTTC. The rearrangement joins TRBV20-1 to TRBJ1-2, with D possibly being TRBD1 (5 bases). Trimming took off 0 bases at V and 2 bases at J, with 13 bases between the two ends. Germline V gene lookup returns CDR1 DFQATT and CDR2 SNEGSKA (reference sequence). This CDR3 spans 15 amino acids.

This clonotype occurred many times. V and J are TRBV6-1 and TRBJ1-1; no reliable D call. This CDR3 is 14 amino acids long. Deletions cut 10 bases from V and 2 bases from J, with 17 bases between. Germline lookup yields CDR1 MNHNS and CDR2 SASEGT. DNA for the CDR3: TGTGCCACCACCCCAGCAGGTGATAACACTGAAGCTTTCTTT. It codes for CATTPAGDNTEAFF.

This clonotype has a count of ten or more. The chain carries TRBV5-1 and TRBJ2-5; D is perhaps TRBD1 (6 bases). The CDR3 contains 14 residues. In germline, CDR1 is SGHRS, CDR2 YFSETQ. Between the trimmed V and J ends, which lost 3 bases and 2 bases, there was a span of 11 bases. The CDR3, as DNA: TGCGCCAGCAGCTCAGGGGCGGGTCAAGAGACCCAGTACTTC. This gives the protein CASSSGAGQETQYF. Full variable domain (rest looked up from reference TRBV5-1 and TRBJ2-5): KAGVTQTPRYLIKTRGQQVTLSCSPISGHRSVSWYQQTPGQGLQFLFEYFSETQRNKGNFPGRFSGRQFSNSRSEMNVSTLELGDSALYLCASSSGAGQETQYFGPGTRLLVL.

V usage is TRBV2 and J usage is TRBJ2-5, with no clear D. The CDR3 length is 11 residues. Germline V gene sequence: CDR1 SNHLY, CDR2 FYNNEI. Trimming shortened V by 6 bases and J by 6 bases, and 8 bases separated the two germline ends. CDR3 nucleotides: TGTGCCAGCAGGAAGGTCCAGACCCAGTACTTC. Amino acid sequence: CASRKVQTQYF.

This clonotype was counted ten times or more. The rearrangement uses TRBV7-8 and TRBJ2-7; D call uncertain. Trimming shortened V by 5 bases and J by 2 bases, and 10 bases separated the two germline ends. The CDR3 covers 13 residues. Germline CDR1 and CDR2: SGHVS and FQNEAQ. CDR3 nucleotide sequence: TGTGCCAGCAGCGACCATTCGCCCTACGAGCAGTACTTC. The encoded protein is CASSDHSPYEQYF.

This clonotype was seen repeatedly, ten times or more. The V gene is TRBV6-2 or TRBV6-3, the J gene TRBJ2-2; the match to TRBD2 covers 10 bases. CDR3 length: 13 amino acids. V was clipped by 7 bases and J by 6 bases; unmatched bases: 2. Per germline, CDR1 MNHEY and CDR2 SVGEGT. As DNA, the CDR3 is TGTGCCAGCAAGCTAGCGGGAGCCGGGGAGCTGTTTTTT. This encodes CASKLAGAGELFF.

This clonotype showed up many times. The CDR3 DNA is TGTGCCAGCAGCCCACGGGACAGGGGTTTTAATGGCTACACCTTC. Protein product: CASSPRDRGFNGYTF. The chain combines TRBV7-8 with TRBJ1-2; 10 bases are a match to TRBD1. Germline-derived CDR1 and CDR2 are SGHVS and FQNEAQ. This CDR3 comprises 15 residues. V shed 5 bases and J 6 bases; nucleotides not matched to a gene: 9.

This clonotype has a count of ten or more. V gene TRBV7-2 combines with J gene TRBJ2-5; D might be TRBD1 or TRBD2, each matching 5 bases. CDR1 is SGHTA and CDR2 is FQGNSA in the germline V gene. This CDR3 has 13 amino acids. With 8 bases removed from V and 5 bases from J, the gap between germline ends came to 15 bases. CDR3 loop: CASARQGDETQYF. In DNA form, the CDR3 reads TGTGCCAGCGCTCGCCAGGGAGATGAGACCCAGTACTTC.

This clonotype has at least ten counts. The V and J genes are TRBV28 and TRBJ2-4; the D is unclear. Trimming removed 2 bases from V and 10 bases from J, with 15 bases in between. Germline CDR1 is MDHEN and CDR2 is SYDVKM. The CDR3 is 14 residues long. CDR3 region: CASSLGVGLSIQYF. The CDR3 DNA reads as TGTGCCAGCAGTTTAGGGGTAGGGCTAAGTATTCAGTACTTC.

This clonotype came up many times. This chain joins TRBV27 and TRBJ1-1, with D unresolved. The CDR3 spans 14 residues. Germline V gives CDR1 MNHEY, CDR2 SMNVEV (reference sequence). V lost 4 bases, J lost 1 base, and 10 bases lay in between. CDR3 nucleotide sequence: TGTGCCAGCAGTTCCGGACGGGGGAACACTGAAGCTTTCTTT. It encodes CASSSGRGNTEAFF.

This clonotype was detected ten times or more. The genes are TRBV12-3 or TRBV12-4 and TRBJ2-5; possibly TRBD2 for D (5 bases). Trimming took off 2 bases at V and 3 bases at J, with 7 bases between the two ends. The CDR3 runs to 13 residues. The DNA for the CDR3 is TGTGCCAGCAGTTTAACCGGGAAAGAGACCCAGTACTTC. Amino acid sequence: CASSLTGKETQYF.

The CDR3 reads CASSQPTTGGNQPQHF. Here the CDR3 DNA reads TGTGCCAGCAGTCAACCTACGACAGGGGGCAATCAGCCCCAGCATTTT. The rearrangement joins TRBV6-1 to TRBJ1-5; TRBD1 matches 8 bases. Looked up from germline, CDR1 is MNHNS and CDR2 is SASEGT. The CDR3 covers 16 residues. The V and J ends lost 5 bases and 2 bases, in that order; junction bases with no gene match: 8.

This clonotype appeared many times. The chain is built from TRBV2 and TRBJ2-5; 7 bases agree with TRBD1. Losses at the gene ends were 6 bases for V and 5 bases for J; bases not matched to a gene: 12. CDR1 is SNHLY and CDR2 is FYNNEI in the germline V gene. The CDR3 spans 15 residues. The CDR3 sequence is CASSPTGSVGETQYF. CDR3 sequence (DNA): TGTGCCAGCAGCCCGACAGGGTCAGTTGGGGAGACCCAGTACTTC.

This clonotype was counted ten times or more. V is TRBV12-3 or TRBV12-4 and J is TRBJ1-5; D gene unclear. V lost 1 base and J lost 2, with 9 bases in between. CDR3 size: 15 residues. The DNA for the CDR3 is TGTGCCAGCAGTTTAGAAGGGAGGGGCAATCAGCCCCAGCATTTT. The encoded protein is CASSLEGRGNQPQHF.